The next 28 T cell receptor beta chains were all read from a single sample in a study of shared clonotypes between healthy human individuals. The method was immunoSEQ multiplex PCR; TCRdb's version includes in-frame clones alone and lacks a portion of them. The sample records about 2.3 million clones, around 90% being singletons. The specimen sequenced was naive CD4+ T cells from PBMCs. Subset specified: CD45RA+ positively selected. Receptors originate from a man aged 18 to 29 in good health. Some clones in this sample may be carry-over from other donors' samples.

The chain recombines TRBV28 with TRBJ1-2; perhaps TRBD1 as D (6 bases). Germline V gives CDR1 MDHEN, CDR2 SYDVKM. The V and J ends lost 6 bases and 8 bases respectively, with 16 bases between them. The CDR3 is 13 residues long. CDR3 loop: CASRKGQSGGYTF. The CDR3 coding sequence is TGTGCCAGCAGAAAGGGACAATCGGGAGGCTACACCTTC.

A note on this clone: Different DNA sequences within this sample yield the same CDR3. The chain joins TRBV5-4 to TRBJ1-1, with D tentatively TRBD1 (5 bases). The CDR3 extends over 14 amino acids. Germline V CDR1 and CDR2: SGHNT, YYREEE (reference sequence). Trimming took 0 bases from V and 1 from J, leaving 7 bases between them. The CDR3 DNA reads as TGTGCCAGCAGCTTGGCCGGGGGGAACACTGAAGCTTTCTTT. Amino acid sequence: CASSLAGGNTEAFF.

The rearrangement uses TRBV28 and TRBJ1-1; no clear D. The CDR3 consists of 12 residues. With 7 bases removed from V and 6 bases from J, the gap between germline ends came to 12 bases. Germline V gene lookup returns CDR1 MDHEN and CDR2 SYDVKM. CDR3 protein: CASILSGAEAFF. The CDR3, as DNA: TGTGCCAGCATATTAAGCGGGGCTGAAGCTTTCTTT. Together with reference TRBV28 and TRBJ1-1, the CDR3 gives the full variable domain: DVKVTQSSRYLVKRTGEKVFLECVQDMDHENMFWYRQDPGLGLRLIYFSYDVKMKEKGDIPEGYSVSREKKERFSLILESASTNQTSMYLCASILSGAEAFFGQGTRLTVV.

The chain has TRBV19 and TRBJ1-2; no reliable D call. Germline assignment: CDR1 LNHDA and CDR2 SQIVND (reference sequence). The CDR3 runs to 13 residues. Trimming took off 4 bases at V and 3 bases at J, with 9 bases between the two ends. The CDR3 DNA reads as TGTGCCAGTAGTAAACGGGGTGACTATGGCTACACCTTC. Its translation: CASSKRGDYGYTF.

The chain's CDR3 is CASRSRGSSGTYEQYF. CDR3 nucleotides: TGTGCCAGCAGGAGCCGGGGGTCTAGCGGGACCTACGAGCAGTACTTC. The gene calls are TRBV11-2 and TRBJ2-7, with TRBD2 identical over 9 bases. This CDR3 has 16 residues. Trimming at V came to 6 bases and at J to 2 bases, leaving 11 bases not matched to a gene. The germline gives CDR1 SGHAT, CDR2 FQNNGV. The whole variable domain, remainder taken from reference TRBV11-2 and TRBJ2-7, is EAGVAQSPRYKIIEKRQSVAFWCNPISGHATLYWYQQILGQGPKLLIQFQNNGVVDDSQLPKDRFSAERLKGVDSTLKIQPAKLEDSAVYLCASRSRGSSGTYEQYFGPGTRLTVT.

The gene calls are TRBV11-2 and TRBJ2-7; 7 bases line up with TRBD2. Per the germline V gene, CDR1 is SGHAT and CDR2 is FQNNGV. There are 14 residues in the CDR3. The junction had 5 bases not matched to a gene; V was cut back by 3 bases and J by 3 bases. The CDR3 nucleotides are TGTGCCAGCAGCTTGAGCGGCGGGAGCTACGAGCAGTACTTC. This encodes CASSLSGGSYEQYF.

CDR3 in DNA: TGTGCCAGCTCACAATATTCAACGACGGGACAGAGCAATCAGCCCCAGCATTTT. Translated: CASSQYSTTGQSNQPQHF. The chain recombines TRBV18 with TRBJ1-5; the match to TRBD1 covers 7 bases. This CDR3 region has 18 residues. Germline lookup yields CDR1 KGHSH and CDR2 LQKENI. The V and J ends lost 4 bases and 1 base, in that order; junction bases with no gene match: 13.

The CDR3 loop is CASSLMARVGEQYF. The CDR3 DNA is TGCGCCAGCAGCTTGATGGCCAGGGTGGGCGAGCAGTACTTC. The rearrangement links TRBV5-1 to TRBJ2-7, with D perhaps matching TRBD1 (5 bases). The V and J ends lost 1 base and 6 bases respectively, with 14 bases between them. Per germline, CDR1 SGHRS and CDR2 YFSETQ. The CDR3 length is 14 residues.

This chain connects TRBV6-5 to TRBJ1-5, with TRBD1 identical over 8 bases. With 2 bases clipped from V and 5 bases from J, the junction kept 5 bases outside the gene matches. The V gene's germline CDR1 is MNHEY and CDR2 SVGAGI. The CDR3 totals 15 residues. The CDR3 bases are TGTGCCAGCAGTTACCGACAGGGGCCGTATCAGCCCCAGCATTTT. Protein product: CASSYRQGPYQPQHF.

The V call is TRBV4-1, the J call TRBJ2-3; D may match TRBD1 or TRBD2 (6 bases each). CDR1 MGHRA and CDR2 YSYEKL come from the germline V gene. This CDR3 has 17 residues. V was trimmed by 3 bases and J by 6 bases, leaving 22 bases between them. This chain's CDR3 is CASSQTSRGRGGDTQYF. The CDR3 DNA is TGCGCCAGCAGCCAGACGAGCAGGGGTCGTGGGGGGGATACGCAGTATTTT.

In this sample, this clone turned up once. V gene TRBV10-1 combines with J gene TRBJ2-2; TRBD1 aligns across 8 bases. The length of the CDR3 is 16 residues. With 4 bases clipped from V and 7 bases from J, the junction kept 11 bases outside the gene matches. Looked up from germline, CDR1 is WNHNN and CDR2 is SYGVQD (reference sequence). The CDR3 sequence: CASSGHRNRGVGELFF. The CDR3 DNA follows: TGCGCCAGCAGTGGACACAGGAACAGGGGGGTCGGGGAGCTGTTTTTT.

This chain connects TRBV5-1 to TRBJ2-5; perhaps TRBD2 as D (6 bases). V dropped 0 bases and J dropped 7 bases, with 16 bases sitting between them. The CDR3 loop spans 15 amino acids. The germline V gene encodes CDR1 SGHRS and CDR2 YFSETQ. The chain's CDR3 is CASSLDTSSSGTQYF. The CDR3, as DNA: TGCGCCAGCAGCTTGGACACTAGCAGCTCGGGGACCCAGTACTTC.

CDR3 in DNA: TGCGCCAGCAGCCAAGATGGGTTCCGTGAGCAGTTCTTC. Translated: CASSQDGFREQFF. The chain recombines TRBV4-1 with TRBJ2-1; D gene unclear. The germline V gene has CDR1 MGHRA and CDR2 YSYEKL. Trimming pared 0 bases from V and 9 bases from J, leaving 9 bases between. The CDR3 is 13 amino acids.

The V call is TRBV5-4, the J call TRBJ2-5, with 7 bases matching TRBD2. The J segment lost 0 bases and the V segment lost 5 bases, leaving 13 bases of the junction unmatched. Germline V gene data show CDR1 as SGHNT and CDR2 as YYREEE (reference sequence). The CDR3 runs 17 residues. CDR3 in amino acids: CASSWRPAGMYQETQYF. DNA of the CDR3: TGTGCCAGCAGTTGGCGGCCAGCGGGGATGTACCAAGAGACCCAGTACTTC.

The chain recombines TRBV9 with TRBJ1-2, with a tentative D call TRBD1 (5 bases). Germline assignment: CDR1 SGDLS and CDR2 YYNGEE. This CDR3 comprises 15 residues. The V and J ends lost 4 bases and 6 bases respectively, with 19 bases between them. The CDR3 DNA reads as TGTGCCAGCAGCCCCCCCCCGGGGGGGGTACATGGCTACACCTTC. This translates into CASSPPPGGVHGYTF. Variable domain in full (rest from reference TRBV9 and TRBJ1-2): DSGVTQTPKHLITATGQRVTLRCSPRSGDLSVYWYQQSLDQGLQFLIQYYNGEERAKGNILERFSAQQFPDLHSELNLSSLELGDSALYFCASSPPPGGVHGYTFGSGTRLTVV.

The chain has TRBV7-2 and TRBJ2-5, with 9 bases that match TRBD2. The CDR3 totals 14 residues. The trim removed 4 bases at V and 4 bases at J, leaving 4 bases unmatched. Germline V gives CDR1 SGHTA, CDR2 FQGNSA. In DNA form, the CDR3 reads TGTGCCAGCAGCTCACGTAGCGGGAGAGAGACCCAGTACTTC. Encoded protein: CASSSRSGRETQYF.

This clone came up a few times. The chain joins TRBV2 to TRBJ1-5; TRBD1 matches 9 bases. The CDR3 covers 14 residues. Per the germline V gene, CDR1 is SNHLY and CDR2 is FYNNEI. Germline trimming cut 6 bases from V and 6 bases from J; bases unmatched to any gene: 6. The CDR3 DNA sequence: TGTGCCAGCAGCGGGACAGGGAATACTCAGCCCCAGCATTTT. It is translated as CASSGTGNTQPQHF.

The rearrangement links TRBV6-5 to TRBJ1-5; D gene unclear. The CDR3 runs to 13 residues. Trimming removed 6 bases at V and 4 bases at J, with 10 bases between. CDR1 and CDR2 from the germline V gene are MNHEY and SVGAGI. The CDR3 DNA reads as TGTGCCAGCAGCATGAGTGCGAATCAGCCCCAGCATTTT. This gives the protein CASSMSANQPQHF.

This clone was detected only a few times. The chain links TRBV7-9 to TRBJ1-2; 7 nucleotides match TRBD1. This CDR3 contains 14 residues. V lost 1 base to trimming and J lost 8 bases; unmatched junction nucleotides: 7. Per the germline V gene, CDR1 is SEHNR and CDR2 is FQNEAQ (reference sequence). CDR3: CASSLVTGVVGYTF. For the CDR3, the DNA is TGTGCCAGCAGCTTAGTAACAGGGGTCGTGGGCTACACCTTC.

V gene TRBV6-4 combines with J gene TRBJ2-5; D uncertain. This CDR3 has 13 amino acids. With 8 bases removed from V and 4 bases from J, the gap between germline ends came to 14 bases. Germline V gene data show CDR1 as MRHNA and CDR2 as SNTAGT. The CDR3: CASAGEVGETQYF. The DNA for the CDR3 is TGTGCCAGCGCAGGAGAGGTCGGAGAGACCCAGTACTTC.

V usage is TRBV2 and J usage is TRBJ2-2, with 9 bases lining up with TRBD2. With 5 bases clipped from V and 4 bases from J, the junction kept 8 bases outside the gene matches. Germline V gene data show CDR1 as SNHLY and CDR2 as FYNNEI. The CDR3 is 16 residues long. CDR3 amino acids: CASSTDRTSVTGELFF. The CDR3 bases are TGTGCCAGCAGTACTGACAGGACTAGCGTCACCGGGGAGCTGTTTTTT.

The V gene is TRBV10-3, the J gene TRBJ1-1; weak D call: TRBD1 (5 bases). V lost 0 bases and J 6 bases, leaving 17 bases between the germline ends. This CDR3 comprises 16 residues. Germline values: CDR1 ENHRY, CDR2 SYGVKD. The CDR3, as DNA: TGTGCCATCAGTGAGTCGATGCAGGGAAGAGGGGCTGAAGCTTTCTTT. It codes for CAISESMQGRGAEAFF.

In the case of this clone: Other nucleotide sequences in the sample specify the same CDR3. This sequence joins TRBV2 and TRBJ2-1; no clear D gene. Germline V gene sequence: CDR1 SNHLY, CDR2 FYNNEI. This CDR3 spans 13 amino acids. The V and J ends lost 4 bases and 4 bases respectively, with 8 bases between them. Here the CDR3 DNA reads TGTGCCAGCAGTGGAGGCCTATACAATGAGCAGTTCTTC. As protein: CASSGGLYNEQFF.

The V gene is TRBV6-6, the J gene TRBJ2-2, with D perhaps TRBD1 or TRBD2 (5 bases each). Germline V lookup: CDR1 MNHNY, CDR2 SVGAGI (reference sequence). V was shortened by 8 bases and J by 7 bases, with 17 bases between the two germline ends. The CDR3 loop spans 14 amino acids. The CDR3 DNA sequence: TGTGCCAGCCGGGGATTTGGGGCTGGCGGGGAGCTGTTTTTT. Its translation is CASRGFGAGGELFF.

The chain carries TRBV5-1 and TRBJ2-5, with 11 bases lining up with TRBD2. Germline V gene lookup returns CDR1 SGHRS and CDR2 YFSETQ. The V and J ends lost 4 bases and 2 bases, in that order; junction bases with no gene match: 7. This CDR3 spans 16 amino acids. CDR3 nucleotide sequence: TGCGCCAGCAGCCAGGGACTAGCGGCAAAACAAGAGACCCAGTACTTC. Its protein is CASSQGLAAKQETQYF.

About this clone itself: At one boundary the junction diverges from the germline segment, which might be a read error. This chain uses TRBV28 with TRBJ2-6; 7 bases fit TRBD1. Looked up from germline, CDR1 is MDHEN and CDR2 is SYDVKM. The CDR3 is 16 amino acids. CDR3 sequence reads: CAGSGGQSSGANVLTF. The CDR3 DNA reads TGTGCCGGCAGTGGGGGACAGAGCTCTGGGGCCAACGTCCTGACTTTC.

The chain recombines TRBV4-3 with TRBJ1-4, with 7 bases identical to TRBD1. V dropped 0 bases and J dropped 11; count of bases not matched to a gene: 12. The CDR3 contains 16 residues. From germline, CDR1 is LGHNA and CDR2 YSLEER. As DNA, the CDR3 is TGCGCCAGCAGCCAAGACGAGGGGGCTTCGAGTGAGAAACTGTTTTTT. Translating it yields CASSQDEGASSEKLFF.

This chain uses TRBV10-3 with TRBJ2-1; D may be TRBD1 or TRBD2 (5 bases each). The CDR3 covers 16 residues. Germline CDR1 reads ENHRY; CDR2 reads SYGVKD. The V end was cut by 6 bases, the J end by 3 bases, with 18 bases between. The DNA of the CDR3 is TGTGCCATCAGATTTACGGGGCCTGAGGACTACAATGAGCAGTTCTTC. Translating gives CAIRFTGPEDYNEQFF.